What follows are 10 T cell receptor beta chains derived from one specimen sequenced in a study of blood T cell repertoires in COVID-19. The assay was immunoSEQ multiplex PCR, and TCRdb's table has in-frame clones only and misses some. The data hold 250,000 to 350,000 clones, with about nine tenths observed a single time. The specimen sequenced was peripheral blood. Receptor source: a woman aged 45-59 years who had recovered from COVID-19.

This chain joins TRBV6-5 and TRBJ2-7; no reliable D call. CDR1 is MNHEY, CDR2 SVGAGI, per germline. V lost 8 bases and J 0 bases, leaving 8 bases between the germline ends. The CDR3 is 12 amino acids. CDR3 protein: CASLDSSYEQYF. Written as DNA, the CDR3 is TGTGCCAGCCTAGATTCCTCCTACGAGCAGTACTTC.

The chain is built from TRBV7-9 and TRBJ2-2, with 7 bases fitting TRBD1. The CDR3 loop spans 13 amino acids. The V and J ends lost 5 bases and 5 bases, in that order; junction bases with no gene match: 2. Germline loops: CDR1 SEHNR, CDR2 FQNEAQ (reference sequence). The CDR3 reads CASSRQGTGELFF. CDR3 sequence (DNA): TGTGCCAGCAGCCGACAGGGAACCGGGGAGCTGTTTTTT.

This sequence joins TRBV6-5 and TRBJ2-2; tentative D call: TRBD2 (6 bases). CDR1 is MNHEY and CDR2 is SVGAGI in the germline V gene. This CDR3 is 16 amino acids long. V dropped 0 bases and J dropped 9 bases, with 17 bases sitting between them. As DNA, the CDR3 is TGTGCCAGCAGTTACTCGATAGCCGCGGGGCAGAGGGAGCTGTTTTTT. Protein product: CASSYSIAAGQRELFF.

In this sample, this clone turned up once. V and J are TRBV18 and TRBJ1-6, with TRBD1 as a possible D gene (5 bases). The germline V gene encodes CDR1 KGHSH and CDR2 LQKENI. Deletions cut 7 bases from V and 8 bases from J, with 12 bases between. This CDR3 comprises 13 residues. The CDR3 is CASYSGVDSPLHF. The CDR3 DNA follows: TGTGCCAGCTATTCGGGGGTGGATTCACCCCTCCACTTT.

V gene TRBV3-1 (or the pseudogene TRBV3-2) combines with J gene TRBJ2-3; 11 bases align to TRBD2. The CDR3 sequence is 16 residues long. With 8 bases clipped from V and 5 bases from J, the junction kept 12 bases outside the gene matches. Looked up from germline, CDR1 is LGHDT and CDR2 is YNNKEL (reference sequence). In DNA, the CDR3 is TGTGCCAGCGGACTAGCGGGCCCACCAGTGGGAGATACGCAGTATTTT. Translation: CASGLAGPPVGDTQYF.

The V gene is TRBV6-5, the J gene TRBJ1-1; D is possibly TRBD1 (6 bases). The CDR3 has 12 amino acids. The germline V gene encodes CDR1 MNHEY and CDR2 SVGAGI. V was pared by 5 bases and J by 11 bases, with 15 bases between. Here the CDR3 DNA reads TGTGCCAGCAGTACAGGGTTTAGAACGGCTTTCTTT. It codes for CASSTGFRTAFF.

The chain employs TRBV12-5 and TRBJ2-7, with 9 bases lining up with TRBD1. This CDR3 spans 16 amino acids. The germline gives CDR1 LGHNT, CDR2 FRNRAP. Losses at the gene ends were 4 bases for V and 5 bases for J; bases not matched to a gene: 12. This CDR3 is CASGSPSGTGRDEQYF. As DNA, the CDR3 is TGTGCTAGTGGTTCGCCATCCGGGACAGGGAGGGACGAGCAGTACTTC.

The genes are TRBV7-2 and TRBJ1-2; maybe TRBD1 (6 bases). The ends were cut back, 6 bases at V and 7 bases at J, with 21 bases in the middle. The germline CDR1 and CDR2 sequences are SGHTA and FQGNSA. The CDR3 runs to 15 residues. The CDR3: CASSITLTGMGGYTF. The CDR3 DNA reads TGTGCCAGCAGTATTACACTAACAGGGATGGGTGGCTACACCTTC.

V gene TRBV19 combines with J gene TRBJ2-6; 7 bases agree with TRBD1. The CDR3 has 17 amino acids. In germline, CDR1 is LNHDA, CDR2 SQIVND (reference sequence). With V trimmed by 0 bases and J by 2 bases, 4 bases remained unmatched. The CDR3 region is CASSIENRGTGANVLTF. In DNA, the CDR3 is TGTGCCAGTAGTATAGAAAACAGGGGCACTGGGGCCAACGTCCTGACTTTC.

This chain links TRBV9 with TRBJ1-4; 7 bases are shared with TRBD1. This CDR3 has 15 residues. V shed 2 bases, J shed 4 bases, and the junction held 5 bases outside the gene matches. The V gene's germline CDR1 is SGDLS and CDR2 YYNGEE. The CDR3 loop reads CASSVRQGDNEKLFF. Here the CDR3 DNA reads TGTGCCAGCAGCGTCCGACAGGGTGATAATGAAAAACTGTTTTTT.